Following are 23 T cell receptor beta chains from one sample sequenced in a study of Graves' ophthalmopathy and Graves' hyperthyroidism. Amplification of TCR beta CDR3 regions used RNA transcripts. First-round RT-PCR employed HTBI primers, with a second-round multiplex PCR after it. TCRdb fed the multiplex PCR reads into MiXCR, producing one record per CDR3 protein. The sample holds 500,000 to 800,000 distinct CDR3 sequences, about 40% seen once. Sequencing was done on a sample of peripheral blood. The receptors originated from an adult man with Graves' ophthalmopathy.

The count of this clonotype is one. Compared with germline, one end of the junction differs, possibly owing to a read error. The CDR3 nucleotides are TGTGCCAGCAGCCCTGGAGGGGGGGTGAACACTGAAGCTTTC. Protein product: CASSPGGGVNTEAF. This chain joins TRBV11-1 and TRBJ2-6, with D possibly being TRBD2 (7 bases). The V gene's germline CDR1 is SGHAT and CDR2 FQDESV (reference sequence). The CDR3 totals 14 residues.

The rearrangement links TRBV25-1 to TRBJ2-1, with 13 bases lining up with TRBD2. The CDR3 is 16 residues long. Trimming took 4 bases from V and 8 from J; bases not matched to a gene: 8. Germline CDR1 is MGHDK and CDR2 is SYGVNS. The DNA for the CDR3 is TGTGCCAGCAGTGCCCGGACTAGCGGGAGTCAAGATGAGCAGTTCTTC. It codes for CASSARTSGSQDEQFF. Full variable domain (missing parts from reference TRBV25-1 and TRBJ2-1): EADIYQTPRYLVIGTGKKITLECSQTMGHDKMYWYQQDPGMELHLIHYSYGVNSTEKGDLSSESTVSRIRTEHFPLTLESARPSHTSQYLCASSARTSGSQDEQFFGPGTRLTVL.

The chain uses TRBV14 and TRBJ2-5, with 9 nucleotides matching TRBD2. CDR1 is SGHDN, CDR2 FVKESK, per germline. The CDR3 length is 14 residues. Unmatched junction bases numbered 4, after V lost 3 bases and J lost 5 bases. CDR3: CASSHAGGLETQYF. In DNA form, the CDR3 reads TGTGCCAGCAGCCACGCGGGGGGGCTTGAGACCCAGTACTTC.

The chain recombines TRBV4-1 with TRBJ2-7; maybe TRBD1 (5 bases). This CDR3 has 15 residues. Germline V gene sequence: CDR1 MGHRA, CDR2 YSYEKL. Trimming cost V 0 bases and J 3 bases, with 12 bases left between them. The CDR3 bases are TGCGCCAGCAGCCAAGATAGACAGAAATACTACGAGCAGTACGTC. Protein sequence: CASSQDRQKYYEQYV.

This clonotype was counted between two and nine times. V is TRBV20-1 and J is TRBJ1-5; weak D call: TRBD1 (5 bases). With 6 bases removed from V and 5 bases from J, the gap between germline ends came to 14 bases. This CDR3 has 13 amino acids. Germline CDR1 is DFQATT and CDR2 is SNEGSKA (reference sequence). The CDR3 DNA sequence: TGCAGTGCGCAGCTGGGGGTTTATCAGCCCCAGCATTTT. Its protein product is CSAQLGVYQPQHF.

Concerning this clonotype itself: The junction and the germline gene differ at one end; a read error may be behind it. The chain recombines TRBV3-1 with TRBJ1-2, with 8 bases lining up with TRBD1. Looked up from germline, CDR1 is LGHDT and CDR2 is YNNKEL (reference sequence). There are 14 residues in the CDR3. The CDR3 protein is CASSQAGGRDGHTF. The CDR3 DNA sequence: TGTGCCAGCAGCCAAGCAGGGGGCAGGGATGGCCACACCTTC.

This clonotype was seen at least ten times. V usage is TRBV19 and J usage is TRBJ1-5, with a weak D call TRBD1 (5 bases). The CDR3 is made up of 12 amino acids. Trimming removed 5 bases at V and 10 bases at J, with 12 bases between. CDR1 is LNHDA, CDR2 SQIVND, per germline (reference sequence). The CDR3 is CASSDRQKPQHF. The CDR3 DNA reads TGTGCCAGTAGTGACAGACAGAAACCCCAGCATTTT.

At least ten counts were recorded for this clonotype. Written as DNA, the CDR3 is TGTGCCAGCAGCCAGGACAGGGGTCGAGAAAAACTGTTTTTT. Translated, it gives CASSQDRGREKLFF. The chain carries TRBV7-2 and TRBJ1-4, with 9 bases matching TRBD1. This CDR3 spans 14 amino acids. From germline, CDR1 is SGHTA and CDR2 FQGNSA. V lost 5 bases to trimming and J lost 8 bases; unmatched junction nucleotides: 6.

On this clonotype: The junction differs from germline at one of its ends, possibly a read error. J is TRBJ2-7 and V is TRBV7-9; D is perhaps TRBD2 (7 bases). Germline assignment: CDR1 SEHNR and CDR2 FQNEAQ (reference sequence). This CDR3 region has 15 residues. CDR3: CASSLAWGGAYEQYF. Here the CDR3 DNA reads TGCGCCAGCAGCTTGGCCTGGGGGGGCGCCTACGAGCAGTACTTC.

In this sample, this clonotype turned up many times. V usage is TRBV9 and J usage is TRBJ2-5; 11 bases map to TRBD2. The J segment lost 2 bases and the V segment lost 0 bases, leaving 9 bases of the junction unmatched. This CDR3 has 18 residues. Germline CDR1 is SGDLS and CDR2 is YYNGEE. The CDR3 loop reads CASSVGLAGGEYQETQYF. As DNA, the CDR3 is TGTGCCAGCAGCGTAGGCCTAGCGGGAGGAGAGTATCAAGAGACCCAGTACTTC. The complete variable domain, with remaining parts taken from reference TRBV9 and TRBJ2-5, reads DSGVTQTPKHLITATGQRVTLRCSPRSGDLSVYWYQQSLDQGLQFLIQYYNGEERAKGNILERFSAQQFPDLHSELNLSSLELGDSALYFCASSVGLAGGEYQETQYFGPGTRLLVL.

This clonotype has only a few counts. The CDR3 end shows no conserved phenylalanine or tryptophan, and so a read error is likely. In DNA form, the CDR3 reads TGTGCCAGCAGCAGGGGCTTAAACACTGAAGCTTTCCTT. This encodes CASSRGLNTEAFL. The V and J genes are TRBV14 and TRBJ1-1; tentatively, D is TRBD1 (5 bases). CDR1 is SGHDN, CDR2 FVKESK, per germline. The V end was cut by 5 bases, the J end by 2 bases, with 9 bases between. The CDR3 sequence is 13 residues long.

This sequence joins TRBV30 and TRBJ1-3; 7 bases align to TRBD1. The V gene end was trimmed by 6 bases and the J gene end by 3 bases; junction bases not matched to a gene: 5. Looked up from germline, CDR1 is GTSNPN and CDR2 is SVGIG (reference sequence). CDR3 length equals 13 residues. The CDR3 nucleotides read TGTGCCTGCACAGGGGAAGGTGGAAACACCATATATTTT. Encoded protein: CACTGEGGNTIYF.

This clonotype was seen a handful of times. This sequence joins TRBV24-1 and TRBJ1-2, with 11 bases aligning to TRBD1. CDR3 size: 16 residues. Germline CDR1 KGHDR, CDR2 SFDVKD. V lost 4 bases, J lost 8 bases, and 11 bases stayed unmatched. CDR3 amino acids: CATSDAGQGGPGGYTF. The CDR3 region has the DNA TGTGCCACCAGTGACGCGGGACAGGGGGGTCCCGGCGGCTACACCTTC.

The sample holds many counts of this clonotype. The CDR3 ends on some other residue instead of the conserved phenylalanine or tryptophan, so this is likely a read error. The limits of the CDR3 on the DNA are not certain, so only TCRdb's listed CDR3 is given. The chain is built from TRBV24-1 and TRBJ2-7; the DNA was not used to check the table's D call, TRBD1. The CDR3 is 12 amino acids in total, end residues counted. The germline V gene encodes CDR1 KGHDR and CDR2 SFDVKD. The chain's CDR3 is CATSDRDTGTGI.

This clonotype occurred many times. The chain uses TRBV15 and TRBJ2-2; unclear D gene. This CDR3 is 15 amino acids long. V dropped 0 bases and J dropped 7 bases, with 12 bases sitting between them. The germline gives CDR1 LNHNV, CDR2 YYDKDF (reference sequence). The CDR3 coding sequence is TGTGCCACCAGCAGAGATCGAGGCGCATACGGGGAGCTGTTTTTT. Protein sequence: CATSRDRGAYGELFF. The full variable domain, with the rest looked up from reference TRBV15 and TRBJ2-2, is DAMVIQNPRYQVTQFGKPVTLSCSQTLNHNVMYWYQQKSSQAPKLLFHYYDKDFNNEADTPDNFQSRRPNTSFCFLDIRSPGLGDTAMYLCATSRDRGAYGELFFGEGSRLTVL.

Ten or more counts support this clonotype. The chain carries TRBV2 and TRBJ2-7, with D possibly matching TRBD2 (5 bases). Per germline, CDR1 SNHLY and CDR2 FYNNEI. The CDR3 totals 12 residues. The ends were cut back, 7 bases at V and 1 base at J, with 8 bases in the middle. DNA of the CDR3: TGTGCCAGCATGGACTCGTCCTACGAGCAGTACTTC. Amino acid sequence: CASMDSSYEQYF.

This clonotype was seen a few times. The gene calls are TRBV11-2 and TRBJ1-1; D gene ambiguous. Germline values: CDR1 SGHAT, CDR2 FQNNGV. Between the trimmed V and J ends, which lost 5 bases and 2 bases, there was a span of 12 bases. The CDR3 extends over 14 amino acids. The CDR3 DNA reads TGTGCCAGCAGCGACGGGGAGGTAAACACTGAAGCTTTCTTT. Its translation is CASSDGEVNTEAFF.

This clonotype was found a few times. The CDR3 region is CASSYRTQTHNQPQHF. As DNA, the CDR3 is TGTGCCAGCAGTTATCGGACCCAAACACACAATCAGCCCCAGCATTTT. This chain joins TRBV6-1 and TRBJ1-5, with no clear D. V gave up 5 bases and J gave up 3 bases, with 17 bases separating them. Per germline, CDR1 MNHNS and CDR2 SASEGT. The CDR3 totals 16 residues.

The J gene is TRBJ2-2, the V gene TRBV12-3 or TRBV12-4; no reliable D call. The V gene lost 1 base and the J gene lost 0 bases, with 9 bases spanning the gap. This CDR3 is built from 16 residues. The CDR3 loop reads CASSLVGRANTGELFF. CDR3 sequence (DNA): TGTGCCAGCAGTTTAGTCGGACGTGCGAACACCGGGGAGCTGTTTTTT.

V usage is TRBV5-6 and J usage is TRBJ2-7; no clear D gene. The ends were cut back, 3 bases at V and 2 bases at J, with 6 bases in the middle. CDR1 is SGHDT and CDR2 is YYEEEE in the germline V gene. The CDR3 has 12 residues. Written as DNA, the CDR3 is TGTGCCAGCAGCTCGCTAGCCTACGAGCAGTACTTC. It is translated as CASSSLAYEQYF.

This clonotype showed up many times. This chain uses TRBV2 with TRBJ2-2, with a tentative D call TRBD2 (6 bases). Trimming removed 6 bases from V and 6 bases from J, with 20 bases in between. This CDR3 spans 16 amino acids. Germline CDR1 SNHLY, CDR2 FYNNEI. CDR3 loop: CASSLSGTLIPGELFF. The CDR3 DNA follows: TGTGCCAGCAGCCTTAGCGGAACCCTAATCCCCGGGGAGCTGTTTTTT.

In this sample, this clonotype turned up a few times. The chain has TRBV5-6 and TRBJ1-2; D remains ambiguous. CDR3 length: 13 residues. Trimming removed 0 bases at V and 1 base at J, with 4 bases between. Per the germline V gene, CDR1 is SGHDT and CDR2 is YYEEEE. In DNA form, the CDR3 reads TGTGCCAGCAGCTTGGTAAATAACTATGGCTACACCTTC. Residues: CASSLVNNYGYTF. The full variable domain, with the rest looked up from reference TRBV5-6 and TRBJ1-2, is DAGVTQSPTHLIKTRGQQVTLRCSPKSGHDTVSWYQQALGQGPQFIFQYYEEEERQRGNFPDRFSGHQFPNYSSELNVNALLLGDSALYLCASSLVNNYGYTFGSGTRLTVV.

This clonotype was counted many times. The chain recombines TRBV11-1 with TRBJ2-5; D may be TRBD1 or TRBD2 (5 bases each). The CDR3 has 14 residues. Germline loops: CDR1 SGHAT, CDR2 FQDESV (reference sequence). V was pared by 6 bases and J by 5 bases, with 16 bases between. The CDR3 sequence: CASRPGTGTETQYF. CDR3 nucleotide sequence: TGTGCCAGCAGGCCCGGGACGGGGACGGAGACCCAGTACTTC. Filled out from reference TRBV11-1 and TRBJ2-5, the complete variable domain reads EAEVAQSPRYKITEKSQAVAFWCDPISGHATLYWYRQILGQGPELLVQFQDESVVDDSQLPKDRFSAERLKGVDSTLKIQPAELGDSAMYLCASRPGTGTETQYFGPGTRLLVL.